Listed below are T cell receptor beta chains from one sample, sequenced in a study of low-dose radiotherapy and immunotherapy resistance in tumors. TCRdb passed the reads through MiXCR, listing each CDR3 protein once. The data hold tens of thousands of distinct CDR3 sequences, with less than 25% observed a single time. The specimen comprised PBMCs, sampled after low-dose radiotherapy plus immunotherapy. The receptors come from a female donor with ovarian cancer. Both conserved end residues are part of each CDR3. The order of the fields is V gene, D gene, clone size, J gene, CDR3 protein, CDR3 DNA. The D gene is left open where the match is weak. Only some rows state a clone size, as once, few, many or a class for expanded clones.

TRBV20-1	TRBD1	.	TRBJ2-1	CSAAGTGGNEQFF	TGCAGTGCTGCCGGAACAGGGGGCAATGAGCAGTTCTTC
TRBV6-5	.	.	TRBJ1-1	CASSGQYTEAFF	TGTGCCAGCAGCGGACAGTACACTGAAGCTTTCTTT
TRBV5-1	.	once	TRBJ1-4	CASSLDPNEKLFF	TGCGCCAGCAGCTTGGACCCAAATGAAAAACTGTTTTTT
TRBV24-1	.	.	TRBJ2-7	CASQGIFSYEQYF	TGTGCCTCTCAAGGGATTTTCTCCTACGAGCAGTACTTC
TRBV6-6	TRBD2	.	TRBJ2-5	CATSDGGKETQYF	TGTGCCACCAGTGACGGGGGGAAGGAGACCCAGTACTTC
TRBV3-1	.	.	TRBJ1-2	CASSFIQGKGGYTF	TGTGCCAGCAGCTTCATACAGGGAAAGGGTGGCTACACCTTC
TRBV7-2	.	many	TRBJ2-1	CASRQDSAIYNEQFF	TGTGCCAGCAGGCAAGACAGTGCCATCTACAATGAGCAGTTCTTC
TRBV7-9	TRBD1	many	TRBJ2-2	CASSATGGNAGELFF	TGTGCCAGCAGCGCGACAGGGGGCAACGCCGGGGAGCTGTTTTTT
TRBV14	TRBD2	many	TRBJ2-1	CASSQGGAGAGDEQFF	TGTGCCAGCAGCCAAGGGGGAGCGGGGGCGGGCGATGAGCAGTTCTTC
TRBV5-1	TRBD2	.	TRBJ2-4	CASSLDLRGSIQYF	TGCGCCAGCAGCTTGGATTTGCGGGGGAGTATTCAGTACTTC
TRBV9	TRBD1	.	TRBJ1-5	CASSVGQGLNQPQHF	TGTGCCAGCAGCGTAGGACAGGGATTGAATCAGCCCCAGCATTTT
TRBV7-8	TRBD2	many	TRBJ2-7	CASSLSGTHYEQYF	TGTGCCAGCAGCTTAAGCGGGACCCACTACGAGCAGTACTTC
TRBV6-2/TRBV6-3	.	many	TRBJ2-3	CASSPSFLATPDTQYF	TGTGCCAGCAGTCCTTCTTTTCTAGCGACCCCAGATACGCAGTATTTT
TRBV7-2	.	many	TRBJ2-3	CASSLLTGRWVYF	TGTGCCAGCAGCTTACTAACCGGACGTTGGGTGTATTTT
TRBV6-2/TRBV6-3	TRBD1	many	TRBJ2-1	CASSEVIDDHGGQNSYNEQFF	TGTGCCAGCAGTGAAGTAATCGACGACCATGGGGGACAGAATTCCTACAATGAGCAGTTCTTC
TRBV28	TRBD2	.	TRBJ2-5	CASSLGAGGLAQYF	TGTGCCAGCAGTTTGGGCGCGGGGGGCCTCGCCCAGTACTTC
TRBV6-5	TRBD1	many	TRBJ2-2	CASRETGTGELFF	TGTGCCAGCAGGGAGACAGGGACCGGGGAGCTGTTTTTT
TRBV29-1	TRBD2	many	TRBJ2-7	CSVEEARGGSREQYF	TGCAGCGTTGAAGAGGCGCGGGGGGGCTCTAGGGAGCAGTACTTC
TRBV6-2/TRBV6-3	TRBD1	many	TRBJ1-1	CASTPDRGTEAFF	TGTGCCAGCACCCCGGACAGGGGAACTGAAGCTTTCTTT
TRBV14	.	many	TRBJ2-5	CASSQELEKETQYF	TGTGCCAGCAGCCAAGAACTGGAAAAAGAGACCCAGTACTTC
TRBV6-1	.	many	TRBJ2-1	CASTPGHNEQFF	TGTGCCAGCACCCCAGGCCACAATGAGCAGTTCTTC
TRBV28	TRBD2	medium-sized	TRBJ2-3	CASGGLVPEASTDTQYF	TGTGCCAGCGGGGGACTAGTCCCGGAGGCTAGCACAGATACGCAGTATTTT
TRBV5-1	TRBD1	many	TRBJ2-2	CASSLGGQGAPPGELFF	TGCGCCAGCAGCTTGGGCGGACAGGGGGCGCCCCCCGGGGAGCTGTTTTTT
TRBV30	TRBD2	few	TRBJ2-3	CAWSVRSPSGGTDTQYF	TGTGCCTGGAGTGTACGGAGTCCTAGCGGGGGCACAGATACGCAGTATTTT
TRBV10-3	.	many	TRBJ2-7	CAISEGGGPGEQYF	TGTGCCATCAGTGAGGGTGGGGGGCCTGGTGAGCAGTACTTC
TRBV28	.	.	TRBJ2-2	CASSAPRPSGTGELFF	TGTGCCAGCAGTGCCCCGAGGCCTTCGGGCACCGGGGAGCTGTTTTTT
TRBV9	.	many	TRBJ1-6	CASSGPAGWDSPLHF	TGTGCCAGCAGCGGTCCCGCAGGGTGGGATTCACCCCTCCACTTT